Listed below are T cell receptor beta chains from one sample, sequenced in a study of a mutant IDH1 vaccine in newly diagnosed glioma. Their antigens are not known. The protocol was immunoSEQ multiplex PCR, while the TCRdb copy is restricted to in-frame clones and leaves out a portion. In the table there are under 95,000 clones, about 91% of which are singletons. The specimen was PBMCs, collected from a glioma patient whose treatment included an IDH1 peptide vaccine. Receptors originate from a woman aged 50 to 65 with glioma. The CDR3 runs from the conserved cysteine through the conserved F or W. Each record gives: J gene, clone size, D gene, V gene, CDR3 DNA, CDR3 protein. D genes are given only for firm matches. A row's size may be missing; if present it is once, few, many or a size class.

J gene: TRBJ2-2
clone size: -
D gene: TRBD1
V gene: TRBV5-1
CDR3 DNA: TGCGCCAGCAGCTTGGCGGGACAGGGGAACACCGGGGAGCTGTTTTTT
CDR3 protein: CASSLAGQGNTGELFF

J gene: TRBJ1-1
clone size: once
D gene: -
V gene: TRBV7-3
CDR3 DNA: TGTGCCAGCAGCCGAGGACTGAGGAGCACTGAAGCTTTCTTT
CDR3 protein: CASSRGLRSTEAFF

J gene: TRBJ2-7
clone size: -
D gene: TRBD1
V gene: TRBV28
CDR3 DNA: TGTGCCAGCAACCCCGGGACAGGCCGAGGGAACGAGCAGTACTTC
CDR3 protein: CASNPGTGRGNEQYF

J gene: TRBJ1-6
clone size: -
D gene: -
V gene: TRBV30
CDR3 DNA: TGTGCCGGGGATATCGTGGAAAATTCACCCCTCCACTTT
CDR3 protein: CAGDIVENSPLHF

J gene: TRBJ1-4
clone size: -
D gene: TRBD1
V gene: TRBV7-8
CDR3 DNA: TGTGCCAGCAGCCAAGACAGGGTAGGGGAAAAACTGTTTTTT
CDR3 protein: CASSQDRVGEKLFF

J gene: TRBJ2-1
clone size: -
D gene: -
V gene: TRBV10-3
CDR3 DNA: TGTGCCATCAGTGATATCCGGCTAGTCGATGAGCAGTTCTTC
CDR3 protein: CAISDIRLVDEQFF

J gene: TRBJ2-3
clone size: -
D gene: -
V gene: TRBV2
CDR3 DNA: TGTGCCAGCAGCCCTGGACGCGAGACAGATACGCAGTATTTT
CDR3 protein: CASSPGRETDTQYF

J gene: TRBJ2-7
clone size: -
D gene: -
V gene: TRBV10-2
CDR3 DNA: TGCGCCAGCAGTGAAGCCTACGAGCAGTACTTC
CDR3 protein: CASSEAYEQYF

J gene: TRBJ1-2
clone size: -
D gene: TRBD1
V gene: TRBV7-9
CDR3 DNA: TGTGCCAGCAGCTCGGGGACAGTCTATGGCTACACCTTC
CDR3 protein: CASSSGTVYGYTF

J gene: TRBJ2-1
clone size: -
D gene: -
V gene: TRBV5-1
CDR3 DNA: TGCGCCAGCAGCCACAGCTCCAGGGTGGAGCAGTTCTTC
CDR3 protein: CASSHSSRVEQFF

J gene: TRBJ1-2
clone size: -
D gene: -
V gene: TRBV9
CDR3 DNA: TGTGCCAGCAGCGCAGACAAGGACGGACGCTACACCTTC
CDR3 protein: CASSADKDGRYTF

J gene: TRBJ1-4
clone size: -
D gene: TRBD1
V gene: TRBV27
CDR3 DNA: TGTGCCAGCAGTTTACAGGGGGGTAATGAAAAACTGTTTTTT
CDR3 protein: CASSLQGGNEKLFF

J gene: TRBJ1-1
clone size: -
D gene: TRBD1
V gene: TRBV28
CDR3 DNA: TGTGCCAGCAGATCCCCAGGGGGCCCCAGCACTGAAGCTTTCTTT
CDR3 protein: CASRSPGGPSTEAFF

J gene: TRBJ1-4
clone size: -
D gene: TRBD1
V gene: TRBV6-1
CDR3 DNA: TGTGCCAGCAGGCTGGGACAGGGTGGGGAAAAACTGTTTTTT
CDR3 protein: CASRLGQGGEKLFF

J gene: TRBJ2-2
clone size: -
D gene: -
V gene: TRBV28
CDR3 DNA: TGTGCCAGCAGTGAGAGTGAGGACAGCATCACCGGGGAGCTGTTTTTT
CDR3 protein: CASSESEDSITGELFF

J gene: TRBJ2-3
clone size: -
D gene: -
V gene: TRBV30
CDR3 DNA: TGTGCCTGGAGTGCCACAGGTGGCAGGCCCACAGATACGCAGTATTTT
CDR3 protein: CAWSATGGRPTDTQYF

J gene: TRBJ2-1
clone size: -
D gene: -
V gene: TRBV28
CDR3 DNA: TGTGCCAGCAGTTTGCTAGCTTTAAATGAGCAGTTCTTC
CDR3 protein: CASSLLALNEQFF

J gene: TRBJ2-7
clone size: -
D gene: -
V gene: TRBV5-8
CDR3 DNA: TGTGCCAGCAGCTTGGGCGCTAGCGATATGTACTTC
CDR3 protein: CASSLGASDMYF

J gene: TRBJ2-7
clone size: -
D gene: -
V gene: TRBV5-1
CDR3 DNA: TGCGCCAGCAGCGAGGGGAGGAACGAGCAGTACTTC
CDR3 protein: CASSEGRNEQYF

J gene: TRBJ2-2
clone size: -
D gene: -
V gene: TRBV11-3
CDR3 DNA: TGTGCCAGCAGCTTAGAATGGGCCGGGGAGCTGTTTTTT
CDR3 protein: CASSLEWAGELFF

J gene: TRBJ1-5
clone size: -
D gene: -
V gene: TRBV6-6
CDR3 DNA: TGTGCCAGCAGAAGGGGATTACAGGGAGTCAATCAGCCCCAGCATTTT
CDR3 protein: CASRRGLQGVNQPQHF

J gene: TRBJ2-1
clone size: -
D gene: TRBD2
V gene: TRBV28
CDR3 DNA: TGTGCCAGCACCGTAGCGGGAAGCTACAATGAGCAGTTCTTC
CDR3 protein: CASTVAGSYNEQFF

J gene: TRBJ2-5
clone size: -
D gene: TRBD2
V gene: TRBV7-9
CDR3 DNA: TGTGCCAGCAGCTTAGGGGTGCGGGGGAAAGAGACCCAGTACTTC
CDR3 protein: CASSLGVRGKETQYF

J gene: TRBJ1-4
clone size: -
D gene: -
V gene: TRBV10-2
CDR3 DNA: TGCGCCAGCAGTGTCGGAGGGCGGAAAGAAAAACTGTTTTTT
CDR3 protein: CASSVGGRKEKLFF

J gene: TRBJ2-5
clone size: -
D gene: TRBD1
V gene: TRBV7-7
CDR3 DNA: TGTGCTAGCAGCAGAGACAGGGGGGAGACCCAGTACTTC
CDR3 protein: CASSRDRGETQYF

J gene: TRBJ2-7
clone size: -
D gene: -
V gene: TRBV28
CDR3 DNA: TGTGCCAGCAGTCCCCTACCCTACGAGCAGTACTTC
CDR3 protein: CASSPLPYEQYF